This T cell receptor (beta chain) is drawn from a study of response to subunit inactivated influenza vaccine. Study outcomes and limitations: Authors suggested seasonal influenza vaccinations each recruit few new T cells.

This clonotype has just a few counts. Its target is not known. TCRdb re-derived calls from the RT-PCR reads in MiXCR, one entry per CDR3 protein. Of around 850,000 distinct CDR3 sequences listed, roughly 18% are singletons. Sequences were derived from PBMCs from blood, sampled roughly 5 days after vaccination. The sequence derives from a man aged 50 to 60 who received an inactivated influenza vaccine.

CDR3 residues: CASSGGTGRNQPQHF. CDR3 bases: TGTGCCAGCAGCGGGGGGACAGGCCGCAATCAGCCCCAGCATTTT. This chain connects TRBV7-6 to TRBJ1-5, with 8 bases identical to TRBD1. CDR3 length: 15 residues. Unmatched junction bases numbered 5, after V lost 5 bases and J lost 2 bases. Germline CDR1 SGHVS, CDR2 FNYEAQ.